This T cell receptor beta chain was retrieved from a study of regulatory T cells in long-lasting Graves disease. Relying on iRepertoire HTBI primers and Arm-PCR of CDR3 regions, the team built TCR beta libraries. As originally analysed: Identification across samples found 50 to 80 TRBV and 11 to 15 TRBJ segments. In TCRdb, the multiplex PCR reads were re-called with MiXCR into one record per CDR3 protein. The V and J calls reflect TCRdb's pipeline rather than the authors' work. The sample lists a few hundred thousand distinct CDR3 sequences, about 16% occurring once. Time point noted: newly diagnosed GD, antithyroid drugs for less than 3 months. From RNA extracted from PBMCs, the TCR library was made. This clonotype was detected ten times or more. The germline CDR1 and CDR2 sequences are LNHNV and YYDKDF (reference sequence). V gave up 0 bases and J gave up 4 bases; unmatched junction bases: 4. The CDR3 has 16 amino acids.

This sample was also put to use in a study of T cells in Graves' hyperthyroidism and ophthalmopathy.

The material sequenced was peripheral blood mononuclear cells (PBMCs), taken at new diagnosis, from a patient treated with antithyroid drugs. The TCR originated in a woman aged 18-29 years with Graves disease. The chain is built from TRBV15 and TRBJ2-3, with 10 bases matching TRBD1. In DNA, the CDR3 is TGTGCCACCAGCAGAGAGGGGGGACAGGGGCCAGATACGCAGTATTTT. It specifies CATSREGGQGPDTQYF. The whole variable domain, filled in from reference TRBV15 and TRBJ2-3, reads DAMVIQNPRYQVTQFGKPVTLSCSQTLNHNVMYWYQQKSSQAPKLLFHYYDKDFNNEADTPDNFQSRRPNTSFCFLDIRSPGLGDTAMYLCATSREGGQGPDTQYFGPGTRLTVL.